This T cell receptor (beta chain) emerged from a study of PD-1 blockade in classical Hodgkin lymphoma. Study-wide results and limits: In CD4+ cells, TCR diversity went up significantly by C4D1, but in CD8+ cells it did not.

In regard to this clone: Its antigen is not known.

Documented time point: cycle 4 day 1 (C4D1), after more than five weeks of nivolumab. After autologous stem cell transplantation all patients relapsed, and prior brentuximab vedotin exposure differed between cohorts. Magnetic negative selection, applied to thawed PBMCs, was used to isolate the CD8+ T cells. Produced via immunoSEQ multiplex PCR; TCRdb's table is partial and in-frame only. The sample shows about 15,000 clones, about 89% of them seen only once. The sequence was obtained from a human donor with classical Hodgkin lymphoma. The sequences come from CD8+ T cells from blood, collected before the fourth cycle of nivolumab.

The CDR3 is CASSPTGMDYEQYF. In DNA, the CDR3 is TGTGCCAGCAGCCCGACAGGGATGGACTACGAGCAGTACTTC. This chain uses TRBV4-2 with TRBJ2-7; TRBD1 aligns across 7 bases. Trimming removed 4 bases from V and 3 bases from J; junction bases left unmatched: 6. Germline V gene lookup returns CDR1 LGHNA and CDR2 YNFKEQ. There are 14 residues in the CDR3.